Sequencing of this TCR beta chain was carried out in a study of CD8 T cells in Susac syndrome (dated by TCRdb to the late 2010s). About the investigation overall: Of the Susac syndrome patients who were sequenced, six had clinically active disease and about 8 were in clinical remission. At blood withdrawal, Susac syndrome patients were therapy-naive, treated with corticosteroids (with IVIg additionally given to some), or treated with IVIg alone. The study used repertoire sequencing to test whether antigen drove CD8+ T cell activation and differentiation in Susac syndrome. Points the paper makes about the study in general: In the CD4+ T cell repertoire of Susac syndrome patients, clonal expansion was not detected. The number of individuals in the TCR sequencing and HLA analysis was recognized as being relatively small.

Peripheral blood CD8+ and CD4+ T cells from healthy donors, Susac syndrome patients and multiple sclerosis patients were profiled using high-throughput TCR beta sequencing. Susac syndrome patients met recently defined diagnostic criteria for definite or probable disease. Bulk CD8+ and CD4+ T cells were purified magnetically by negative isolation, whereas CD8+ TEMRA cells were enriched by FACS. Blood was collected in EDTA tubes and processed within 24 hours, with PBMCs isolated through density gradient centrifugation. PBMCs intended for TCR sequencing were cryopreserved in liquid nitrogen and thawed later in a water bath at 37 degrees C. Purity of sorted or isolated CD4+, CD8+ and CD8+ TEMRA cells was at least 90%. As for this clonotype: Its recognized antigen is unknown. No much larger clone exists at a distance of one base, and base qualities are not known.

From its cysteine to its phenylalanine, the CDR3 spans 15 amino acids. Just CDR3 DNA is preserved here, 45 bases in frame from base 1. Trimming takes 1 base off V and 2 bases off J; junction bases not matched to a gene: 5. The germline V gene (reference sequence) yields GTSNPN for CDR1 and SVGIG for CDR2. RNA was extracted with the RNeasy kit and roughly 0.5 to 1 ug was reverse transcribed using random hexamers. TCR beta CDR3 regions were amplified with the immunoSEQ multiplex PCR assay covering 54 Vbeta and 13 Jbeta segments. Bias from PCR amplification was corrected by using a synthetic template baseline for primer optimization and for computational correction. In the authors' own workflow: Reads were assigned to V, D and J genes according to IMGT and analyzed in immunoSEQ Analyzer, with only productive sequences retained. To calculate clonality, Shannon entropy was normalized by log2 of the number of productive unique sequences and then subtracted from one. For each patient and control, public and private clones were evaluated within the 100 most prevalent clones. Clones were defined as Susac-specific if absent from the healthy and MS cohorts, from 1052 published viral clones and from other ImmuneACCESS disease sequences. The raw public reads went through TCRdb reprocessing: fastp at Q25, MiXCR clone calling, in-frame beta chains kept. Rows matching on CDR3 protein sequence are summarized as one entry with the most common DNA and genes. The V and J calls come from TCRdb's annotation, not from the publication. This sample gives approximately 260,000 distinct CDR3 sequences in total; approximately 95% of them show up just once. The top ten clones comprise around 0.1% of the sample.

The chain uses TRBV30 and TRBJ2-3; TRBD2 lines up with 8 middle nucleotides. The sequencing sample was made of CD4+ T cells from PBMCs. This TCR came from a human donor with Susac syndrome. The sequenced DNA is TGTGCCTGGAGTGCCGTTAGCGGGGTCACAGATACGCAGTATTTT. This sequence encodes CAWSAVSGVTDTQYF.